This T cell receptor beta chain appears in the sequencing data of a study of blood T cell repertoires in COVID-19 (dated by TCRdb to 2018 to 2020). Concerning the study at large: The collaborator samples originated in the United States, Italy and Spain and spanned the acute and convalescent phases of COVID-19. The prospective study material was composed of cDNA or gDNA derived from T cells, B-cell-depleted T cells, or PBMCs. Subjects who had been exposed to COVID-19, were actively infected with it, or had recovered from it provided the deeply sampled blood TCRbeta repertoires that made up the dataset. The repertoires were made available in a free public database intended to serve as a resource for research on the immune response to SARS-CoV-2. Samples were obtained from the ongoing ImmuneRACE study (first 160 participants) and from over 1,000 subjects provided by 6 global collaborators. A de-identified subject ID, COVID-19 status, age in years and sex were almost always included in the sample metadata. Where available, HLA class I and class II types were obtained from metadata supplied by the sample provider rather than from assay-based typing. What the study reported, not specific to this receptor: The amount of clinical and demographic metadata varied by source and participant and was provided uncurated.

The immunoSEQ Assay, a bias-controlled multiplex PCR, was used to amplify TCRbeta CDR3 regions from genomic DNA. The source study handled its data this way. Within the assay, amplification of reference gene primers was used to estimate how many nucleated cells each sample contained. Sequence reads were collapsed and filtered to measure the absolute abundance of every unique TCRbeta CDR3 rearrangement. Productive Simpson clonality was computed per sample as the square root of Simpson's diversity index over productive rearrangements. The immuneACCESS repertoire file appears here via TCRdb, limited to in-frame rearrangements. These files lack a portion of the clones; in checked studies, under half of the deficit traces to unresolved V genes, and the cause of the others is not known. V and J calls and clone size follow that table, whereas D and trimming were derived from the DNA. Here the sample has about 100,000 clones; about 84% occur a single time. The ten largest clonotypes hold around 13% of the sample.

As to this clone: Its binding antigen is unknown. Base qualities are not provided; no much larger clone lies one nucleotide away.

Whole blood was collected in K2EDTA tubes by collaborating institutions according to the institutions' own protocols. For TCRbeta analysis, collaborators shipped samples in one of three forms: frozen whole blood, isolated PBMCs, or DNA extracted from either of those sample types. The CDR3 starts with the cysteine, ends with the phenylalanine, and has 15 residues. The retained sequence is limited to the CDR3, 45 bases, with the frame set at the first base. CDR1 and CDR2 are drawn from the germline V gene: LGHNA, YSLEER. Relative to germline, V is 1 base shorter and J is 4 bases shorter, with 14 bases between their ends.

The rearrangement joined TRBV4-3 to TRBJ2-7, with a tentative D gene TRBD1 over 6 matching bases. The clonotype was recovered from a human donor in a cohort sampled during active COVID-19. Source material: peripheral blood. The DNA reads TGCGCCAGCAGCCAAGTGGACAGAGTAGAGTACGAGCAGTACTTC. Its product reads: CASSQVDRVEYEQYF.